The 7 T cell receptor beta chains given below trace back to one sample, sequenced in a study of T cell responses to AZD1222 COVID-19 vaccine. This table comes from immunoSEQ multiplex PCR, and its TCRdb copy is limited to in-frame clones, with some not included. The table lists roughly 97,000 clones, 88% of them singletons. The sequenced sample was peripheral blood, obtained on day 0 of AZD1222 vaccination. The receptors stem from an adult in good health.

The V gene is TRBV6-5, the J gene TRBJ2-7, with 7 positions matching TRBD1. This CDR3 region has 14 residues. After removal of 9 bases from V and 4 bases from J, the junction contained 12 bases not matched to a gene. CDR1 and CDR2 (germline): MNHEY, SVGAGI. CDR3 sequence (DNA): TGTGCCAGTTTGCCGGGACAGCAGTATTACGAGCAGTACTTC. Amino acid sequence: CASLPGQQYYEQYF.

This chain joins TRBV11-2 and TRBJ2-1, with TRBD2 matching over 7 bases. V gave up 5 bases and J gave up 4 bases; unmatched junction bases: 5. The CDR3 is 14 amino acids. Germline CDR1 and CDR2: SGHAT and FQNNGV. The chain's CDR3 is CASSREAQYNEQFF. Written as DNA, the CDR3 is TGTGCCAGCAGCCGGGAGGCGCAGTACAATGAGCAGTTCTTC.

The chain is built from TRBV6-5 and TRBJ1-6; tentatively, D is TRBD1 (5 bases). Germline-derived CDR1 and CDR2 are MNHEY and SVGAGI. Trimming removed 1 base from V and 0 bases from J, with 7 bases in between. This CDR3 region has 16 residues. The CDR3 bases are TGTGCCAGCAGTTACTGGGGGAGCTCCTATAATTCACCCCTCCACTTT. This encodes CASSYWGSSYNSPLHF.

The V gene is TRBV9, the J gene TRBJ2-3; tentative D call: TRBD1 (7 bases). V shed 2 bases and J shed 4 bases, with 14 bases lying between them. The CDR3 runs 15 residues. Per germline, CDR1 SGDLS and CDR2 YYNGEE. The CDR3 nucleotides are TGTGCCAGCAGCGTCGGGAGAGGGGGCGCAGATACGCAGTATTTT. This codes for CASSVGRGGADTQYF.

The rearrangement links TRBV5-4 to TRBJ1-2, with unresolved D. The CDR3 extends over 13 amino acids. Looked up from germline, CDR1 is SGHNT and CDR2 is YYREEE (reference sequence). V was pared by 0 bases and J by 6 bases, with 9 bases between. CDR3 in amino acids: CASSLDRVDGYTF. CDR3 coding DNA: TGTGCCAGCAGCTTGGATAGGGTGGATGGCTACACCTTC. Using reference TRBV5-4 and TRBJ1-2 for the parts outside the CDR3, the full variable domain is ETGVTQSPTHLIKTRGQQVTLRCSSQSGHNTVSWYQQALGQGPQFIFQYYREEENGRGNFPPRFSGLQFPNYSSELNVNALELDDSALYLCASSLDRVDGYTFGSGTRLTVV.

The chain employs TRBV14 and TRBJ1-3; possibly TRBD1 for D (5 bases). The germline V gene has CDR1 SGHDN and CDR2 FVKESK. The CDR3 is made up of 15 amino acids. V gave up 2 bases and J gave up 4 bases, with 12 bases separating them. For the CDR3, the DNA is TGTGCCAGCAGCCAAAGGTTCGAGGGGGGAAACACCATATATTTT. It yields the protein CASSQRFEGGNTIYF.

The rearrangement links TRBV10-3 to TRBJ2-4; D not certain. V shed 6 bases and J shed 1 base, with 10 bases lying between them. The CDR3 loop spans 14 amino acids. The germline CDR1 and CDR2 sequences are ENHRY and SYGVKD. DNA of the CDR3: TGTGCCATCAGCGACTTACGGGCCAAAAACATTCAGTACTTC. It yields the protein CAISDLRAKNIQYF.